Each of the 18 T cell receptor beta chains below was sequenced from the same sample in a study of blood T cell repertoires in COVID-19. Only in-frame clones appear in the TCRdb table, and some are missing; sequencing was by immunoSEQ multiplex PCR. The sample includes 200,000 to 300,000 clones, over 70% of them seen just once. Sequencing was performed on peripheral blood. The receptors originated from a woman aged 40 to 55 who had recovered from COVID-19.

This rearrangement joins TRBV5-4 to TRBJ1-2, with D unclear. V lost 0 bases to trimming and J lost 2 bases, with 14 bases between them. CDR1 and CDR2 from the germline V gene are SGHNT and YYREEE (reference sequence). The CDR3 covers 16 residues. CDR3 sequence: CASSLGAPVANYGYTF. CDR3 nucleotides: TGTGCCAGCAGCTTGGGGGCACCAGTTGCGAACTATGGCTACACCTTC.

The gene calls are TRBV3-1 (or the pseudogene TRBV3-2) and TRBJ1-1; TRBD1 is a possible D gene (5 bases). Trimming removed 6 bases at V and 2 bases at J, with 16 bases between. Germline V gene data show CDR1 as LGHDT and CDR2 as YNNKEL (reference sequence). The CDR3 has 15 residues. CDR3 loop: CASRPRAGGNTEAFF. CDR3 coding DNA: TGTGCCAGCAGGCCGAGGGCGGGGGGAAACACTGAAGCTTTCTTT.

The chain carries TRBV7-2 and TRBJ2-3; D unclear. V shed 1 base and J shed 3 bases, with 8 bases lying between them. The CDR3 contains 14 residues. CDR1 is SGHTA, CDR2 FQGNSA, per germline. CDR3 nucleotide sequence: TGTGCCAGCAGCTTAGATCTAGAGACAGATACGCAGTATTTT. Translating it yields CASSLDLETDTQYF.

The J gene is TRBJ2-7, the V gene TRBV4-2, with 7 bases fitting TRBD1. V lost 0 bases to trimming and J lost 6 bases; unmatched junction nucleotides: 5. This CDR3 contains 14 residues. Germline V CDR1 and CDR2: LGHNA, YNFKEQ. This chain's CDR3 is CASSQDRGQSEQYF. CDR3 sequence (DNA): TGTGCCAGCAGCCAAGATAGGGGGCAAAGCGAGCAGTACTTC.

J is TRBJ1-1 and V is TRBV27; D gene ambiguous. Germline values: CDR1 MNHEY, CDR2 SMNVEV (reference sequence). V was shortened by 0 bases and J by 3 bases, with 5 bases between the two germline ends. This CDR3 spans 13 amino acids. This CDR3 reads CASSLSRYTEAFF. CDR3 bases: TGTGCCAGCAGTTTATCCCGGTACACTGAAGCTTTCTTT.

The V and J genes are TRBV4-1 and TRBJ2-3, with 14 bases lining up with TRBD2. Germline CDR1 MGHRA, CDR2 YSYEKL. The CDR3 covers 17 residues. V was pared by 5 bases and J by 4 bases, with 8 bases of the junction left unmatched. CDR3 protein: CASSSSGLAGGADTQYF. The CDR3 DNA reads as TGCGCCAGCAGCTCAAGCGGACTAGCGGGGGGCGCAGATACGCAGTATTTT.

CDR3 sequence: CASSLPWTGGELFF. The CDR3, as DNA: TGTGCCAGCAGTTTACCCTGGACTGGCGGGGAGCTGTTTTTT. The rearrangement joins TRBV28 to TRBJ2-2; weak D call: TRBD2 (5 bases). The germline V gene has CDR1 MDHEN and CDR2 SYDVKM. V lost 2 bases to trimming and J lost 7 bases, with 11 bases between them. The CDR3 has 14 amino acids. Based on the CDR3 plus reference TRBV28 and TRBJ2-2, the full variable domain is DVKVTQSSRYLVKRTGEKVFLECVQDMDHENMFWYRQDPGLGLRLIYFSYDVKMKEKGDIPEGYSVSREKKERFSLILESASTNQTSMYLCASSLPWTGGELFFGEGSRLTVL.

V is TRBV3-1 (or the pseudogene TRBV3-2) and J is TRBJ2-7; D is uncertain. This CDR3 comprises 11 residues. The ends were cut back, 4 bases at V and 3 bases at J, with 4 bases in the middle. The germline gives CDR1 LGHDT, CDR2 YNNKEL (reference sequence). The CDR3 DNA sequence: TGTGCCAGCAGCCTCCTCTACGAGCAGTACTTC. Its protein is CASSLLYEQYF.

This clone was observed a few times. The V gene is TRBV7-9, the J gene TRBJ1-4; 10 bases are shared with TRBD1. The CDR3 totals 16 residues. The V segment lost 5 bases and the J segment 2 bases; nucleotides outside the gene matches: 5. Germline V gene data show CDR1 as SEHNR and CDR2 as FQNEAQ (reference sequence). The CDR3 region has the DNA TGTGCCAGCAGCGTGGGACAGGGGCGGACTAATGAAAAACTGTTTTTT. This encodes CASSVGQGRTNEKLFF.

V is TRBV29-1 and J is TRBJ1-1; TRBD1 might be the D (6 bases). This CDR3 is 12 amino acids long. Germline CDR1 and CDR2: SQVTM and ANQGSEA. With 7 bases removed from V and 14 bases from J, the gap between germline ends came to 23 bases. The CDR3 region is CSAGGDTRLRFF. CDR3 coding DNA: TGCAGCGCTGGCGGGGACACCCGCCTCCGCTTCTTT.

V and J are TRBV19 and TRBJ2-5, with D possibly matching TRBD2 (6 bases). The V gene's germline CDR1 is LNHDA and CDR2 SQIVND (reference sequence). CDR3 size: 17 residues. The ends were cut back, 1 base at V and 0 bases at J, with 15 bases in the middle. The CDR3 protein is CASSIGRGLRYQETQYF. CDR3 in DNA: TGTGCCAGTAGTATAGGGAGGGGTCTTAGGTACCAAGAGACCCAGTACTTC.

The chain joins TRBV9 to TRBJ1-3, with TRBD1 as a possible D gene (6 bases). Trimming stripped 0 bases from V and 1 base from J, with 11 bases between. Germline values: CDR1 SGDLS, CDR2 YYNGEE. The CDR3 has 16 amino acids. This chain's CDR3 is CASSVAGGRSGNTIYF. The CDR3 DNA follows: TGTGCCAGCAGCGTAGCTGGGGGCAGGTCTGGAAACACCATATATTTT. Using reference TRBV9 and TRBJ1-3 for the parts outside the CDR3, the full variable domain is DSGVTQTPKHLITATGQRVTLRCSPRSGDLSVYWYQQSLDQGLQFLIQYYNGEERAKGNILERFSAQQFPDLHSELNLSSLELGDSALYFCASSVAGGRSGNTIYFGEGSWLTVV.

The rearrangement uses TRBV2 and TRBJ2-3; D is possibly TRBD2 (6 bases). The CDR3 is 14 residues long. Germline CDR1 reads SNHLY; CDR2 reads FYNNEI. V lost 4 bases and J 6 bases, leaving 14 bases between the germline ends. The CDR3 DNA is TGTGCCAGCAGTGGGGGACTCTCCGGGGATACGCAGTATTTT. This encodes CASSGGLSGDTQYF.

The chain is built from TRBV30 and TRBJ1-2; no firm D call. The CDR3 sequence is 13 residues long. V shed 6 bases and J shed 8 bases, with 19 bases lying between them. The V gene's germline CDR1 is GTSNPN and CDR2 SVGIG (reference sequence). CDR3 residues: CACNAGFLGGYTF. The CDR3, as DNA: TGTGCCTGCAACGCCGGATTTCTCGGGGGCTACACCTTC. Together with reference TRBV30 and TRBJ1-2, the CDR3 gives the full variable domain: SQTIHQWPATLVQPVGSPLSLECTVEGTSNPNLYWYRQAAGRGLQLLFYSVGIGQISSEVPQNLSASRPQDRQFILSSKKLLLSDSGFYLCACNAGFLGGYTFGSGTRLTVV.

The CDR3 is CASSSTSYTDTQYF. The DNA for the CDR3 is TGTGCCAGCAGTTCGACTTCATACACAGATACGCAGTATTTT. V usage is TRBV7-8 and J usage is TRBJ2-3; D gene uncertain. V was pared by 6 bases and J by 2 bases, with 12 bases between. Germline V gene data show CDR1 as SGHVS and CDR2 as FQNEAQ. The CDR3 is made up of 14 amino acids.

The rearrangement links TRBV11-1 to TRBJ1-1; 7 bases map to TRBD1. CDR1 SGHAT and CDR2 FQDESV come from the germline V gene (reference sequence). CDR3 size: 14 residues. With V trimmed by 6 bases and J by 5 bases, 9 bases remained unmatched. The CDR3 DNA follows: TGTGCCAGCAGATTCTACAGGGGCTATACTGAAGCTTTCTTT. Protein: CASRFYRGYTEAFF.

V usage is TRBV2 and J usage is TRBJ2-1, with 8 bases that match TRBD1. This CDR3 has 15 amino acids. V lost 3 bases, J lost 6 bases, and 7 bases stayed unmatched. Looked up from germline, CDR1 is SNHLY and CDR2 is FYNNEI. DNA for the CDR3: TGTGCCAGCAGTGAGGACAGGGCCGGCTCCAATGAGCAGTTCTTC. This gives the protein CASSEDRAGSNEQFF.

The chain has TRBV9 and TRBJ2-3; TRBD2 matches 14 bases. V trimming: 4 bases; J trimming: 2 bases; junction bases outside the gene matches: 3. Germline V gives CDR1 SGDLS, CDR2 YYNGEE. The CDR3 covers 16 residues. CDR3 DNA: TGTGCCAGCAGCCGGACTAGCGGGGGGTCCACAGATACGCAGTATTTT. It is translated as CASSRTSGGSTDTQYF.